This TCR beta chain was profiled in a study of shared clonotypes between healthy human individuals. About this clone: Its antigen is still unknown.

Germline CDR1 SGHNT, CDR2 YENEEA. The CDR3 extends over 19 amino acids. V dropped 1 base and J dropped 2 bases, with 21 bases sitting between them. The study, taken as a whole, reports: Few donors limited the genetic and exposure-history diversity represented. Shared clonotypes across all four donors exceeded non-shared ones in generation probability. Deeper or shallower sequencing was expected to change how clonotypes are shared among donors.

TCRdb's table, derived via immunoSEQ multiplex PCR, lists solely in-frame clones and lacks some. In the table there are 2 million to 2.5 million clones, around 95% of which are singletons. The sequence came from a man younger than 30 in good health. The sequenced material came from naive CD4+ T cells sorted from blood. Subset given: CD45RA+ positively selected. The chain joins TRBV11-3 to TRBJ1-5; D unclear. Here the CDR3 reads CASSLGRAPRKRGNQPQHF. The CDR3 DNA sequence: TGTGCCAGCAGCTTAGGCCGGGCCCCCCGAAAGAGAGGCAATCAGCCCCAGCATTTT.